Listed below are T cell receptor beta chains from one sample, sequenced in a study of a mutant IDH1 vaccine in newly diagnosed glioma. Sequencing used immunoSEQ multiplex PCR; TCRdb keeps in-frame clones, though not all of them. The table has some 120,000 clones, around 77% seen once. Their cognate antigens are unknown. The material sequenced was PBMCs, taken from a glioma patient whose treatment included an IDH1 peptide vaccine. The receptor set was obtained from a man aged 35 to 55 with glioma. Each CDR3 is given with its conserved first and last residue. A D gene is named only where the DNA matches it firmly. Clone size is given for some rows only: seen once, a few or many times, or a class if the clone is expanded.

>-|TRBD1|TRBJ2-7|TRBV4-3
TGCGCCAGCAGCCGGGACAGGGGAGCGTACGAGCAGTACTTC
CASSRDRGAYEQYF
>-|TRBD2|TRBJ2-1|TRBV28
TGTGCCAGCAGTTTAGGGCTAGCGGATAGCTCCTACAATGAGCAGTTCTTC
CASSLGLADSSYNEQFF
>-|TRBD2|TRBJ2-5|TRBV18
TGTGCCAGCTCCCTAAAAGCGGGAGGGTTGGAGACCCAGTACTTC
CASSLKAGGLETQYF
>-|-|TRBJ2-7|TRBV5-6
TGTGCCAGCAGCTTGGTAGGGGGAAGGTCTCCCGAGCAGTACTTC
CASSLVGGRSPEQYF
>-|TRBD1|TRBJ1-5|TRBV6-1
TGTGCCAGCAGCGGGACAGGGTTGGTTCAGCCCCAGCATTTT
CASSGTGLVQPQHF
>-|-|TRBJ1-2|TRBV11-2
TGTGCCAGCAGCTTTTCGGTAGGGGGCTATGGCTACACCTTC
CASSFSVGGYGYTF
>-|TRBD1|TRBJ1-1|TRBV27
TGTGCCAGCAGTTTAAGGGAGACAGGGCTCACTGAAGCTTTCTTT
CASSLRETGLTEAFF
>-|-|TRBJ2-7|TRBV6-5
TGTGCCAGCAGTCGCCTAGCATACAACGGGGAGCAGTACTTC
CASSRLAYNGEQYF
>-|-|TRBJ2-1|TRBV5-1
TGCGCCAGCAGCTCGTACGGTAGCTCCTACAATGAGCAGTTCTTC
CASSSYGSSYNEQFF
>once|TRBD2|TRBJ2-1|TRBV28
TGTGCCAGCAGGTTGGGCAGCGGGAGTGTCGAGCAGTTCTTC
CASRLGSGSVEQFF
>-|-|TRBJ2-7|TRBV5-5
TGTGCCAGCACCTCGGGTGGGCACCCCTATTACGAGCAGTACTTC
CASTSGGHPYYEQYF
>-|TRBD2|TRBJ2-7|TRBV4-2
TGTGCCAGCAGCCAAGAGGGGACTAGCGGGACGTACGAGCAGTACTTC
CASSQEGTSGTYEQYF
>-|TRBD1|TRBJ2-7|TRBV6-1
TGTGCCAGCAGTGACTTGGGACAGGGCTACGAGCAGTACTTC
CASSDLGQGYEQYF
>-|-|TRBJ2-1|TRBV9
TGTGCCAGCAGCGCGTATAGGGGGTTTGAGCAGTTCTTC
CASSAYRGFEQFF
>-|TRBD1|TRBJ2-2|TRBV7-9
TGTGCCAGCAGCTCCCCGGACAGGTCGAACACCGGGGAGCTGTTTTTT
CASSSPDRSNTGELFF
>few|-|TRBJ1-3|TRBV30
TGTGCCTGGAGTGGTAGGGGAAACACCATATATTTT
CAWSGRGNTIYF
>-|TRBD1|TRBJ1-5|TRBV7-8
TGTGCCAGCAGCTTTCAGGGGGGTAGCAATCAGCCCCAGCATTTT
CASSFQGGSNQPQHF